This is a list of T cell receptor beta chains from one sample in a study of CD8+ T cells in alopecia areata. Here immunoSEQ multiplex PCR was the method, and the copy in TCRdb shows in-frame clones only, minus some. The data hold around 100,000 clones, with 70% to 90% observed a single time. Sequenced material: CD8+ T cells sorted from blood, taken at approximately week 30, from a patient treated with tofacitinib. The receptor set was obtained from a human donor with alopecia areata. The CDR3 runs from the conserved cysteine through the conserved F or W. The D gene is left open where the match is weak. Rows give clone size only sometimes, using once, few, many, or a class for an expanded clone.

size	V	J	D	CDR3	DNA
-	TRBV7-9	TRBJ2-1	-	CASSLERGINEQFF	TGTGCCAGCAGCTTAGAAAGGGGGATCAATGAGCAGTTCTTC
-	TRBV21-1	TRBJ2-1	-	CASSAEQFF	TGTGCCAGCAGCGCCGAGCAGTTCTTC
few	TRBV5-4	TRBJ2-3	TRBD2	CASSGTSGVSTDTQYF	TGTGCCAGCAGCGGGACTAGCGGGGTCAGCACAGATACGCAGTATTTT
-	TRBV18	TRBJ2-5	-	CASSPGDTFQETQYF	TGTGCCAGCTCACCAGGGGACACCTTCCAAGAGACCCAGTACTTC
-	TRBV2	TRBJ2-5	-	CASSERLQETQYF	TGTGCCAGCAGTGAAAGATTACAAGAGACCCAGTACTTC
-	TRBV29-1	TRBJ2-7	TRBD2	CSVEEAGAYEQYF	TGCAGCGTTGAGGAAGCGGGAGCCTACGAGCAGTACTTC
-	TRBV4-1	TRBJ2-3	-	CASSQDSPSTDTQYF	TGCGCCAGCAGCCAAGATTCACCGAGCACAGATACGCAGTATTTT
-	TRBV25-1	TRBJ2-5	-	CASGWGIQETQYF	TGTGCCAGCGGGTGGGGTATTCAAGAGACCCAGTACTTC
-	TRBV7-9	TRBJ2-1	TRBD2	CASSRTSGPYNEQFF	TGTGCCAGCAGCCGGACTAGCGGCCCATACAATGAGCAGTTCTTC
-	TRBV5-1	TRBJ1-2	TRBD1	CASSLGDSSIYGYTF	TGCGCCAGCAGCTTGGGGGACAGTTCTATCTATGGCTACACCTTC
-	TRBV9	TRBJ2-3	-	CASSVEVRGRADTQYF	TGTGCCAGCAGCGTAGAAGTCAGGGGAAGGGCAGATACGCAGTATTTT
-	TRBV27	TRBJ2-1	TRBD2	CASTLTSGRGSEQFF	TGTGCCAGCACCTTGACTAGCGGGAGAGGGAGTGAGCAGTTCTTC
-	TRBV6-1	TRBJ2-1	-	CASSTQGNEQFF	TGTGCCAGTTCCACTCAGGGGAATGAGCAGTTCTTC
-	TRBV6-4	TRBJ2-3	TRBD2	CASSPLRGGDTQYF	TGTGCCAGCAGTCCCCTGCGCGGGGGAGATACGCAGTATTTT
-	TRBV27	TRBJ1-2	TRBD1	CASSLHTPTGMGNYGYTF	TGTGCCAGCAGTTTACATACACCGACAGGGATGGGAAACTATGGCTACACCTTC
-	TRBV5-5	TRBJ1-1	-	CASSHPDGNTEAFF	TGTGCCAGCAGCCATCCCGACGGGAACACTGAAGCTTTCTTT
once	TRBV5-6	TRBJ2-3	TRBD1	CASSNRDRSTRRGSDTQYF	TGTGCCAGCAGCAACCGGGACAGGTCCACCCGACGGGGCTCAGATACGCAGTATTTT